The 28 T cell receptor beta chains listed next were all sequenced from one sample in a study of T cell repertoires in cytomegalovirus infection. For these receptors, no antigen is known. TCRdb processed the reads anew with MiXCR; each CDR3 protein has one entry. The sample has roughly 920,000 distinct CDR3 sequences, 31% seen once. Material: cultured CD8+ T cells from PBMCs, obtained from culture after CMV antigen stimulation. These receptor sequences come from a human donor in good health (CMV status not recorded). Some clones in this sample may be carry-over from other donors' samples.

The V and J genes are TRBV6-2 or TRBV6-3 and TRBJ2-1, with 8 bases fitting TRBD1. The germline CDR1 and CDR2 sequences are MNHEY and SVGEGT. After removal of 0 bases from V and 2 bases from J, the junction contained 12 bases not matched to a gene. The CDR3 covers 19 residues. The CDR3 region is CASSYSIGNRDRTYNEQFF. In DNA form, the CDR3 reads TGTGCCAGCAGTTACTCGATAGGGAACCGGGACAGGACCTACAATGAGCAGTTCTTC.

This clonotype has only a few counts. The CDR3 loop is CASSLGGLIKSYEQYV. As DNA, the CDR3 is TGTGCCAGCAGCTTAGGTGGCTTAATCAAATCCTACGAGCAGTACGTC. The chain couples TRBV7-2 to TRBJ2-7, with D hard to call. The V end lost 1 base, the J end lost 1 base, and 14 bases lay between the germline ends. Germline V CDR1 and CDR2: SGHTA, FQGNSA. The CDR3 extends over 16 amino acids.

This clonotype was counted a few times. The CDR3: CATSSPRHGYGYTF. The CDR3 DNA sequence: TGTGCCACCAGCAGCCCACGACACGGATATGGCTACACCTTC. V gene TRBV15 combines with J gene TRBJ1-2; D call uncertain. Germline loops: CDR1 LNHNV, CDR2 YYDKDF (reference sequence). V lost 3 bases to trimming and J lost 5 bases, with 13 bases between them. The CDR3 is made up of 14 amino acids.

In this sample, this clonotype turned up a few times. The chain links TRBV12-3 or TRBV12-4 to TRBJ2-7; 9 bases fit TRBD1. The CDR3 is 17 amino acids. The V segment lost 4 bases and the J segment 1 base; nucleotides outside the gene matches: 11. For the CDR3, the DNA is TGTGCCAGCAGTTCCCTGGGCGGACAGGGGCTTTCCTACGAGCAGTACTTC. Residues: CASSSLGGQGLSYEQYF.

A note on this clonotype: An end of the junction does not agree with germline; a read error may underlie this. The chain links TRBV6-5 to TRBJ1-5, with D unresolved. The CDR3 runs 13 residues. The V gene's germline CDR1 is MNHEY and CDR2 SVGAGI. The CDR3 here is CASSYGLNLPHHF. The CDR3 nucleotides read TGTGCCAGCAGTTACGGACTAAACCTGCCCCATCATTTT.

The chain joins TRBV7-3 to TRBJ1-6; the D is unclear. Per the germline V gene, CDR1 is SGHTA and CDR2 is FQGTGA. This CDR3 comprises 14 residues. V shed 3 bases and J shed 8 bases, with 11 bases lying between them. CDR3 nucleotides: TGTGCCAGCAGCTTCAAAGGAGGTGATTCACCCCTCCACTTT. It encodes CASSFKGGDSPLHF.

This chain links TRBV4-1 with TRBJ1-3; D uncertain. CDR1 is MGHRA, CDR2 YSYEKL, per germline. Trimming left V 2 bases short and J 0 bases short, with 23 bases between. The CDR3 is 20 residues long. The CDR3 reads CASSQHWAPEQFFSGNTIYF. The CDR3 coding sequence is TGCGCCAGCAGCCAACATTGGGCCCCGGAGCAGTTCTTCTCTGGAAACACCATATATTTT.

This clonotype was detected a few times. The gene calls are TRBV29-1 and TRBJ1-2, with D possibly matching TRBD1 (5 bases). Deletions cut 6 bases from V and 2 bases from J, with 13 bases between. This CDR3 is 13 amino acids long. CDR1 and CDR2 (germline): SQVTM, ANQGSEA. CDR3 DNA: TGCAGCGTCCAAGACAGCACCAACTATGGCTACACCTTC. Translating it yields CSVQDSTNYGYTF.

V gene TRBV19 combines with J gene TRBJ1-1, with no clear D. This CDR3 is 13 amino acids long. Trimming pared 1 base from V and 4 bases from J, leaving 7 bases between. The germline gives CDR1 LNHDA, CDR2 SQIVND (reference sequence). This CDR3 reads CASSIGLVTEAFF. CDR3 DNA: TGTGCCAGTAGTATAGGACTGGTCACTGAAGCTTTCTTT.

This chain connects TRBV12-5 to TRBJ1-2; no clear D. The CDR3 loop spans 13 amino acids. The germline CDR1 and CDR2 sequences are LGHNT and FRNRAP. V was cut by 2 bases and J by 4 bases, with 8 bases left in between. CDR3 in amino acids: CASGLLDGYGYTF. The DNA of the CDR3 is TGTGCTAGTGGTTTGTTGGACGGCTATGGCTACACCTTC.

The V and J genes are TRBV6-1 and TRBJ2-1; no firm D call. There are 15 residues in the CDR3. Germline V gene sequence: CDR1 MNHNS, CDR2 SASEGT. V was pared by 1 base and J by 4 bases, with 11 bases between. CDR3: CASSEGPGPYNEQFF. The CDR3 DNA is TGTGCCAGCAGTGAAGGACCCGGCCCTTACAATGAGCAGTTCTTC.

The chain has TRBV4-1 and TRBJ2-1; TRBD1 agrees at 8 bases. Unmatched junction bases numbered 6, after V lost 4 bases and J lost 4 bases. The CDR3 totals 15 residues. Germline V gives CDR1 MGHRA, CDR2 YSYEKL. For the CDR3, the DNA is TGCGCCAGCAGCCTAACGGGACAGGTTTACAATGAGCAGTTCTTC. It specifies CASSLTGQVYNEQFF.

This chain joins TRBV9 and TRBJ2-6; D call uncertain. The V gene's germline CDR1 is SGDLS and CDR2 YYNGEE. Between the trimmed V and J ends, which lost 2 bases and 0 bases, there was a span of 9 bases. There are 16 residues in the CDR3. CDR3 DNA: TGTGCCAGCAGCGTTGGGCCAGGCTCTGGGGCCAACGTCCTGACTTTC. It translates to CASSVGPGSGANVLTF. Using reference TRBV9 and TRBJ2-6 for the parts outside the CDR3, the full variable domain is DSGVTQTPKHLITATGQRVTLRCSPRSGDLSVYWYQQSLDQGLQFLIQYYNGEERAKGNILERFSAQQFPDLHSELNLSSLELGDSALYFCASSVGPGSGANVLTFGAGSRLTVL.

The chain has TRBV5-4 and TRBJ1-4; maybe TRBD1 (6 bases). There are 16 residues in the CDR3. From germline, CDR1 is SGHNT and CDR2 YYREEE (reference sequence). The V and J ends lost 0 bases and 2 bases respectively, with 11 bases between them. The CDR3 here is CASSLGQGYTNEKLFF. The CDR3 bases are TGTGCCAGCAGCTTGGGCCAGGGGTACACTAATGAAAAACTGTTTTTT.

This clonotype appeared a few times. The chain carries TRBV5-1 and TRBJ2-2; D is ambiguous. V lost 5 bases and J 10 bases, leaving 15 bases between the germline ends. The CDR3 has 13 amino acids. CDR1 is SGHRS, CDR2 YFSETQ, per germline. In DNA, the CDR3 is TGCGCCAGCAGGGGAAACTCAATAATGGAGCTGTTTTTT. It yields the protein CASRGNSIMELFF.

The chain carries TRBV9 and TRBJ2-7; D gene ambiguous. Germline CDR1 SGDLS, CDR2 YYNGEE. The CDR3 is made up of 14 amino acids. The V and J ends lost 3 bases and 5 bases respectively, with 15 bases between them. The CDR3 sequence is CASSALGGRDEQYF. CDR3 nucleotides: TGTGCCAGCAGCGCCCTCGGCGGTCGGGACGAGCAGTACTTC. The full variable domain, its missing parts supplied by reference TRBV9 and TRBJ2-7, is DSGVTQTPKHLITATGQRVTLRCSPRSGDLSVYWYQQSLDQGLQFLIQYYNGEERAKGNILERFSAQQFPDLHSELNLSSLELGDSALYFCASSALGGRDEQYFGPGTRLTVT.

This clonotype has only a few counts. The chain carries TRBV4-1 and TRBJ1-2, with a possible D match to TRBD1 (6 bases). CDR1 MGHRA and CDR2 YSYEKL come from the germline V gene. The V and J ends lost 0 bases and 4 bases respectively, with 12 bases between them. The CDR3 spans 15 residues. The CDR3 is CASSQELGQFYGYTF. As DNA, the CDR3 is TGCGCCAGCAGCCAAGAGCTAGGACAGTTCTATGGCTACACCTTC.

In this sample, this clonotype turned up once. This chain connects TRBV7-9 to TRBJ1-3, with unresolved D. Per the germline V gene, CDR1 is SEHNR and CDR2 is FQNEAQ (reference sequence). CDR3 length: 13 residues. The ends were cut back, 6 bases at V and 4 bases at J, with 10 bases in the middle. CDR3 nucleotide sequence: TGTGCCAGCAGTACGGGAGTAGGAAACACCATATATTTT. Its protein product is CASSTGVGNTIYF.

This sequence joins TRBV12-5 and TRBJ2-2; tentative D call: TRBD1 (5 bases). V was clipped by 1 base and J by 3 bases, with 9 bases between them. The CDR3 totals 15 residues. Germline V gene data show CDR1 as LGHNT and CDR2 as FRNRAP. The CDR3 DNA follows: TGTGCTAGTGGTTTGGGGGGCGCGTACACCGGGGAGCTGTTTTTT. Translated: CASGLGGAYTGELFF.

The chain couples TRBV9 to TRBJ1-1; D not resolved. V lost 0 bases and J 4 bases, leaving 10 bases between the germline ends. Germline values: CDR1 SGDLS, CDR2 YYNGEE. This CDR3 comprises 14 residues. This CDR3 reads CASSVASGSTEAFF. CDR3 in DNA: TGTGCCAGCAGCGTAGCGTCGGGGAGCACTGAAGCTTTCTTT. Combining the CDR3 with reference TRBV9 and TRBJ1-1 gives the whole variable domain DSGVTQTPKHLITATGQRVTLRCSPRSGDLSVYWYQQSLDQGLQFLIQYYNGEERAKGNILERFSAQQFPDLHSELNLSSLELGDSALYFCASSVASGSTEAFFGQGTRLTVV.

This chain connects TRBV6-1 to TRBJ2-1, with unresolved D. Germline V lookup: CDR1 MNHNS, CDR2 SASEGT. Trimming stripped 2 bases from V and 6 bases from J, with 5 bases between. The CDR3 is made up of 12 amino acids. The CDR3 DNA sequence: TGTGCCAGCAGTGAATGGTCCAATGAGCAGTTCTTC. Protein product: CASSEWSNEQFF.

The CDR3 DNA follows: TGTGCCACCAGCAGAGATGGGGTTTCTAACTATGGCTACACCTTC. Translating gives CATSRDGVSNYGYTF. This chain links TRBV15 with TRBJ1-2, with no clear D. The germline gives CDR1 LNHNV, CDR2 YYDKDF (reference sequence). This CDR3 is built from 15 residues. V gave up 0 bases and J gave up 0 bases, with 8 bases separating them.

This clonotype was counted many times. The chain combines TRBV27 with TRBJ1-2; D uncertain. With 3 bases removed from V and 1 base from J, the gap between germline ends came to 6 bases. Germline values: CDR1 MNHEY, CDR2 SMNVEV (reference sequence). The CDR3 contains 13 residues. CDR3 DNA: TGTGCCAGCAGTTTCGCTGGTAACTATGGCTACACCTTC. Encoded protein: CASSFAGNYGYTF.

This clonotype was seen a handful of times. V gene TRBV27 combines with J gene TRBJ1-2, with D tentatively TRBD1 (6 bases). Germline V gene lookup returns CDR1 MNHEY and CDR2 SMNVEV (reference sequence). The CDR3 runs 17 residues. The germline V and J ends were trimmed by 5 bases and 2 bases, with 21 bases remaining between them. The CDR3 protein is CASSPELGQLLNYGYTF. The CDR3 nucleotides are TGTGCCAGCAGTCCCGAACTAGGACAGCTCTTGAACTATGGCTACACCTTC.

This clonotype was picked up many times. The chain carries TRBV7-9 and TRBJ2-5, with D unclear. The CDR3 spans 14 residues. The germline CDR1 and CDR2 sequences are SEHNR and FQNEAQ (reference sequence). V lost 4 bases, J lost 5 bases, and 14 bases lay in between. In DNA form, the CDR3 reads TGTGCCAGCAGCTCCCCCCCCCATCCGGAGACCCAGTACTTC. Translation gives CASSSPPHPETQYF.

The chain joins TRBV15 to TRBJ2-7; D may correspond to TRBD1 or TRBD2 (5 bases each). The germline gives CDR1 LNHNV, CDR2 YYDKDF (reference sequence). Trimming removed 8 bases at V and 3 bases at J, with 14 bases between. The CDR3 has 13 residues. The CDR3 sequence: CATAIGGHYEQYV. CDR3 DNA: TGTGCCACCGCAATTGGGGGTCACTACGAGCAGTACGTC.

This chain links TRBV20-1 with TRBJ2-5; D possibly corresponds to TRBD2 (5 bases). Germline assignment: CDR1 DFQATT and CDR2 SNEGSKA (reference sequence). V was shortened by 6 bases and J by 3 bases, with 14 bases between the two germline ends. CDR3 length: 13 amino acids. CDR3 loop: CSALSGVEETQYF. The CDR3 DNA sequence: TGCAGTGCATTGAGCGGAGTTGAAGAGACCCAGTACTTC.

The chain employs TRBV14 and TRBJ1-2, with 10 bases identical to TRBD1. J gave up 8 bases and V 5 bases, and 8 bases lay outside the gene matches. The CDR3 covers 14 residues. The V gene's germline CDR1 is SGHDN and CDR2 FVKESK. CDR3 region: CASSGTGDSRGYTF. CDR3 sequence (DNA): TGTGCCAGCAGCGGGACAGGGGATAGTAGGGGCTACACCTTC. The full variable domain, rest sourced from reference TRBV14 and TRBJ1-2, is EAGVTQFPSHSVIEKGQTVTLRCDPISGHDNLYWYRRVMGKEIKFLLHFVKESKQDESGMPNNRFLAERTGGTYSTLKVQPAELEDSGVYFCASSGTGDSRGYTFGSGTRLTVV.